This passage covers 22 T cell receptor beta chains from one sample sequenced in a study of blood T cells in healthy people across ages. A sample-barcoded 5' primer and a J-beta primer mix were used in a second PCR of roughly 7 to 11 cycles. TCRdb reprocessed the 5' RACE reads with MiXCR, giving one entry per CDR3 protein. The sample includes 980,000 or so distinct CDR3 sequences, 45% to 50% seen only once; the top ten take 13%. Sequencing input: blood. These receptor sequences come from a man aged 25 to 40 in good health.

This clonotype was counted a few times. The chain has TRBV9 and TRBJ2-1; perhaps TRBD1 as D (6 bases). Germline V lookup: CDR1 SGDLS, CDR2 YYNGEE. V dropped 3 bases and J dropped 8 bases, with 18 bases sitting between them. CDR3 length equals 15 residues. CDR3 region: CASSDERGGRHEQFF. CDR3 bases: TGTGCCAGCAGCGACGAGCGAGGGGGTCGCCATGAGCAGTTCTTC.

J is TRBJ2-3 and V is TRBV6-5; 9 bases fit TRBD1. This CDR3 contains 17 residues. V gave up 0 bases and J gave up 2 bases; unmatched junction bases: 6. Germline loops: CDR1 MNHEY, CDR2 SVGAGI. CDR3 DNA: TGTGCCAGCAGTTACTCGAGGACAGGGGTTTACACAGATACGCAGTATTTT. This sequence encodes CASSYSRTGVYTDTQYF.

This clonotype has just a few counts. The V gene is TRBV7-2, the J gene TRBJ2-3; weak D call: TRBD2 (5 bases). CDR3 length equals 19 residues. V was trimmed by 4 bases and J by 2 bases, leaving 25 bases between them. Germline lookup yields CDR1 SGHTA and CDR2 FQGNSA. This CDR3 is CASSWRPREMGLDTDTQYF. In DNA, the CDR3 is TGTGCCAGCAGCTGGAGGCCCCGGGAAATGGGTTTGGACACAGATACGCAGTATTTT.

V usage is TRBV6-2 or TRBV6-3 and J usage is TRBJ2-3; D uncertain. CDR1 and CDR2 from the germline V gene are MNHEY and SVGEGT. Trimming left V 5 bases short and J 3 bases short, with 18 bases between. There are 16 residues in the CDR3. CDR3 bases: TGTGCCAGCAGTACGGGTCTATACGGTGGAACAGATACGCAGTATTTT. This translates into CASSTGLYGGTDTQYF.

The rearrangement uses TRBV7-8 and TRBJ2-3; 11 bases are shared with TRBD2. CDR3 size: 18 residues. V gave up 1 base and J gave up 1 base; unmatched junction bases: 7. Per germline, CDR1 SGHVS and CDR2 FQNEAQ. In nucleotides, the CDR3 is TGTGCCAGCAGCTTAGTTATGACTAGCGGGGTGGGCACAGATACGCAGTATTTT. It encodes CASSLVMTSGVGTDTQYF.

This clonotype has a handful of counts. The genes are TRBV20-1 and TRBJ1-2; a possible D gene is TRBD1 (5 bases). Germline V gives CDR1 DFQATT, CDR2 SNEGSKA (reference sequence). V was clipped by 2 bases and J by 2 bases, with 12 bases between them. The CDR3 loop spans 14 amino acids. This chain's CDR3 is CSARPTGTNYGYTF. The CDR3 nucleotides are TGCAGTGCTAGACCTACGGGGACCAACTATGGCTACACCTTC.

The rearrangement links TRBV6-4 to TRBJ2-5; D uncertain. The germline V and J ends were trimmed by 2 bases and 11 bases, with 15 bases remaining between them. Per germline, CDR1 MRHNA and CDR2 SNTAGT. This CDR3 comprises 13 residues. CDR3 nucleotide sequence: TGTGCCAGCAGTGACGGTGACGTCGATGAGCAGTACTTC. Protein: CASSDGDVDEQYF.

V is TRBV2 and J is TRBJ2-1; D not certain. From germline, CDR1 is SNHLY and CDR2 FYNNEI. The CDR3 runs to 12 residues. V gave up 7 bases and J gave up 9 bases, with 13 bases separating them. CDR3 sequence: CASTSLGGEQFF. The DNA for the CDR3 is TGTGCCAGCACTAGTTTAGGCGGTGAGCAGTTCTTC. The full variable domain, rest sourced from reference TRBV2 and TRBJ2-1, is EPEVTQTPSHQVTQMGQEVILRCVPISNHLYFYWYRQILGQKVEFLVSFYNNEISEKSEIFDDQFSVERPDGSNFTLKIRSTKLEDSAMYFCASTSLGGEQFFGPGTRLTVL.

This clonotype was seen ten or more times. The CDR3 DNA reads as TGCAGCGCCGACACAGGGGGCCGCGAGCAGTACTTC. This codes for CSADTGGREQYF. The rearrangement links TRBV29-1 to TRBJ2-7; 9 bases fit TRBD1. Unmatched junction bases numbered 7, after V lost 7 bases and J lost 6 bases. The CDR3 has 12 residues. Germline CDR1 reads SQVTM; CDR2 reads ANQGSEA.

The sample holds many counts of this clonotype. The J gene is TRBJ2-7, the V gene TRBV7-2; D may correspond to TRBD1 or TRBD2 (5 bases each). V lost 5 bases and J lost 0, with 17 bases in between. CDR1 and CDR2 (germline): SGHTA, FQGNSA. The CDR3 runs to 16 residues. The CDR3 nucleotides are TGTGCCAGCAGCCCTTGGGACCCCCGAACCTCCTACGAGCAGTACTTC. This codes for CASSPWDPRTSYEQYF.

The chain links TRBV6-5 to TRBJ2-7; 8 bases agree with TRBD1. CDR1 is MNHEY and CDR2 is SVGAGI in the germline V gene. The length of the CDR3 is 14 residues. Trimming at V came to 6 bases and at J to 7 bases, leaving 11 bases not matched to a gene. The chain's CDR3 is CASSGTGPSWEQYF. The CDR3 nucleotides are TGTGCCAGCAGCGGGACAGGACCGTCTTGGGAGCAGTACTTC.

This sequence joins TRBV3-1 and TRBJ1-2; the match to TRBD1 covers 11 bases. Germline V gives CDR1 LGHDT, CDR2 YNNKEL (reference sequence). CDR3 length: 15 residues. V lost 2 bases to trimming and J lost 6 bases; unmatched junction nucleotides: 5. Written as DNA, the CDR3 is TGTGCCAGCAGCCAAAGGGACAGGGGGAATGATGGCTACACCTTC. It is translated as CASSQRDRGNDGYTF. The whole variable domain, remainder taken from reference TRBV3-1 and TRBJ1-2, is DTAVSQTPKYLVTQMGNDKSIKCEQNLGHDTMYWYKQDSKKFLKIMFSYNNKELIINETVPNRFSPKSPDKAHLNLHINSLELGDSAVYFCASSQRDRGNDGYTFGSGTRLTVV.

This chain connects TRBV12-1 to TRBJ2-5; TRBD2 is the table's D call and was not checked against the DNA. TRBV12-1 is given as a pseudogene. The CDR3 extends over 15 amino acids. CDR3 loop: CASPSTSLARETQYF. DNA for the CDR3: TGTGCCAGCCCCAGTACTAGCCTTGCCAGAGAGACCCAGTACTTC.

The chain uses TRBV27 and TRBJ1-2; D not certain. V was shortened by 0 bases and J by 6 bases, with 14 bases between the two germline ends. CDR1 is MNHEY, CDR2 SMNVEV, per germline (reference sequence). This CDR3 spans 15 amino acids. CDR3 residues: CASSLSRPGWDGYTF. CDR3 nucleotides: TGTGCCAGCAGTTTATCGAGGCCCGGGTGGGATGGCTACACCTTC.

This clonotype was detected many times. This chain connects TRBV2 to TRBJ1-2, with TRBD1 matching 8 bases. CDR1 is SNHLY, CDR2 FYNNEI, per germline. V dropped 2 bases and J dropped 4; count of bases not matched to a gene: 0. The CDR3 has 13 residues. Written as DNA, the CDR3 is TGTGCCAGCAGTGAACAGGGGGCCTATGGCTACACCTTC. Translation gives CASSEQGAYGYTF.

The chain links TRBV5-1 to TRBJ2-5; TRBD2 agrees at 10 bases. The J call may be wrong; the DNA end is better matched by TRBJ2-7. Germline loops: CDR1 SGHRS, CDR2 YFSETQ. The CDR3 covers 13 residues. The CDR3 loop is CASSFGLADEQYF. The CDR3 nucleotides read TGCGCCAGCAGCTTCGGACTAGCGGACGAGCAGTACTTC.

This rearrangement joins TRBV7-2 to TRBJ2-7; TRBD1 matches at 11 bases. The J call may be mistaken, given a closer DNA end match to TRBJ2-5. The length of the CDR3 is 17 residues. Germline loops: CDR1 SGHTA, CDR2 FQGNSA. CDR3: CASSLDHPGTGGETQYF. Here the CDR3 DNA reads TGTGCCAGCAGCTTAGATCACCCGGGGACAGGGGGAGAGACCCAGTACTTC.

The gene calls are TRBV5-1 and TRBJ2-7; 7 bases map to TRBD1. The CDR3 length is 13 residues. V dropped 3 bases and J dropped 6; count of bases not matched to a gene: 6. Germline lookup yields CDR1 SGHRS and CDR2 YFSETQ. CDR3 protein: CASSSGQVPEQYF. Here the CDR3 DNA reads TGCGCCAGCAGCTCCGGACAGGTCCCCGAGCAGTACTTC.

This clonotype was seen only a few times. The chain has TRBV7-2 and TRBJ2-5, with TRBD1 as a possible D gene (6 bases). CDR3 length equals 15 residues. Trimming took 5 bases from V and 2 from J, leaving 15 bases between them. CDR1 SGHTA and CDR2 FQGNSA come from the germline V gene. The CDR3 coding sequence is TGTGCCAGCAGCCCCAGGGGTGTAGAGCAAGAGACCCAGTACTTC. Encoded protein: CASSPRGVEQETQYF.

CDR3 residues: CSVDDILGQPSSTDTQYF. CDR3 nucleotide sequence: TGCAGCGTTGATGATATTCTCGGACAGCCATCTAGCACAGATACGCAGTATTTT. V gene TRBV29-1 combines with J gene TRBJ2-3; maybe TRBD1 (6 bases). CDR1 SQVTM and CDR2 ANQGSEA come from the germline V gene. With 3 bases removed from V and 0 bases from J, the gap between germline ends came to 22 bases. The CDR3 extends over 18 amino acids.

CDR3 DNA: TGTGCCAGCAGCCAAACCCTGTCCCTGGATGAGCAGTTCTTC. Translating gives CASSQTLSLDEQFF. The rearrangement uses TRBV4-2 and TRBJ2-1, with D unclear. Germline V CDR1 and CDR2: LGHNA, YNFKEQ. V gave up 2 bases and J gave up 8 bases, with 13 bases separating them. This CDR3 has 14 amino acids.

This clonotype was observed a handful of times. The chain joins TRBV7-6 to TRBJ2-3; the D is unclear. This CDR3 is 15 amino acids long. Trimming stripped 6 bases from V and 2 bases from J, with 15 bases between. Germline V lookup: CDR1 SGHVS, CDR2 FNYEAQ. CDR3 sequence: CASSRTGRPTDTQYF. CDR3 bases: TGTGCCAGCAGTCGGACCGGACGGCCCACAGATACGCAGTATTTT.